The 3 T cell receptor beta chains listed next were all sequenced from one sample in a study of T-cell memory formation after mild COVID-19 (dated by TCRdb to the early 2020s). The method was 5' RACE. TCRdb shows the sequencer as Illumina NovaSeq 6000. TCRdb took the public reads, trimmed them with fastp at Q25, ran MiXCR for clone calling and kept in-frame beta chains. Duplicate CDR3 protein sequences are folded into a single record with the most common DNA and genes. This sample lists about 210,000 distinct CDR3 sequences; 8% to 11% were detected once. The ten top clones hold under 3.5% of the sample. Sequences were obtained from PBMCs or a T cell subset sorted from them (not recorded which). The receptors were sampled from a man younger than 35 who had mild COVID-19 (a few samples of this study predate the infection). The sample titles of this study are shuffled in the database, so cell type and time point are left out; the donor was told from shared clones.

J is TRBJ2-5 and V is TRBV3-2; TRBD2 reflects the table's D call only, with no check against the DNA. TRBV3-2 represents a pseudogene. The CDR3 loop spans 16 amino acids. Written as DNA, the CDR3 is TGTGCCAGCAGCCACGGAACTAGCGAGCCTCAAGAGACCCAGTACTTC. Translating it yields CASSHGTSEPQETQYF.

This chain links TRBV20-1 with TRBJ2-3; no clear D. Looked up from germline, CDR1 is DFQATT and CDR2 is SNEGSKA (reference sequence). The V gene lost 3 bases and the J gene lost 2 bases, with 15 bases spanning the gap. CDR3 size: 15 residues. The CDR3 loop is CSARVTGDYTDTQYF. The CDR3 DNA sequence: TGCAGTGCTAGGGTCACTGGGGATTACACAGATACGCAGTATTTT.

The V call is TRBV7-9, the J call TRBJ2-3, with TRBD2 identical over 9 bases. Germline trimming cut 5 bases from V and 2 bases from J; bases unmatched to any gene: 5. There are 15 residues in the CDR3. Germline values: CDR1 SEHNR, CDR2 FQNEAQ (reference sequence). The chain's CDR3 is CASSPERGATDTQYF. For the CDR3, the DNA is TGTGCCAGCAGCCCTGAGCGGGGGGCCACAGATACGCAGTATTTT.